The rows below give T cell receptor beta chains drawn from one sample of a study of Graves' ophthalmopathy and Graves' hyperthyroidism. A single record per CDR3 protein comes from TCRdb applying MiXCR to the multiplex PCR reads. The sample has hundreds of thousands of distinct CDR3 sequences; about 24% are singletons. The material sequenced was peripheral blood. The receptors were sampled from a woman aged 18-29 years with stable Graves' hyperthyroidism. Some clones in this sample may be carry-over from other donors' samples. Each CDR3 is given without its conserved first and last residue.

j_call v_call cdr3_aa
TRBJ1-1 TRBV20-1 SLLYTEAF
TRBJ2-7 TRBV5-6 ASSDGTGRGYEQY
TRBJ2-7 TRBV12-3/TRBV12-4 ASSTPGLLSSYEQY
TRBJ2-3 TRBV6-2/TRBV6-3 ASSPRGGDTTDTQY
TRBJ1-1 TRBV20-1 SASTDRATEAF
TRBJ1-2 TRBV6-1 ASRAGGLYWGYT
TRBJ1-2 TRBV29-1 SVGQGRYGYT
TRBJ1-5 TRBV7-2 ASSPPPAGVQPQQ
TRBJ1-6 TRBV18 ASSPSIEFSPLH
TRBJ1-2 TRBV6-2/TRBV6-3 ASRSVGGGYT
TRBJ1-3 TRBV11-2 ASSRGTENTIY
TRBJ2-6 TRBV5-1 ASSLSFSGANVLT
TRBJ1-2 TRBV6-2/TRBV6-3 ASSDKTTFNYGYT
TRBJ2-6 TRBV5-6 ASSSRGFTGANVLT
TRBJ2-7 TRBV13 ASSAWTGGGDEQY
TRBJ1-5 TRBV2 ASRRDRGTSNQPQH
TRBJ2-5 TRBV6-1 ASSEATAGEGETQY
TRBJ1-1 TRBV30 AWRQLNTEAF
TRBJ1-1 TRBV6-1 ASRAFQNTEAF
TRBJ2-7 TRBV4-1 ASSQDSGRGYEQY